This T cell receptor beta chain originates from a study of cytomegalovirus exposure and HLA in healthy donors (dated by TCRdb to between 2016 and 2019). Background on the whole study: An earlier analysis of a few hundred of the donors reported about 280 Gb of sequence data and 117 million unique TCR beta sequences obtained from about 179 million T cells. Roughly 300 gigabases of sequencing data and approximately 84 million unique TCR sequences were included in an early release covering roughly 600 HLA-typed donors. The genetic ancestry cluster associated with self-reported Caucasian donors included roughly 84% of the roughly 400 genotyped donors. The aim of the study was to test whether cataloging public T cell receptors could identify signatures of past pathogen exposure. The study profiled the T cell repertoires of about 720 subjects by immunosequencing and related them to cytomegalovirus serostatus. In addition to the first cohort of 666 subjects, a separate validation cohort of approximately 130 different subjects was used. High-throughput TCR immunosequencing, statistical association of individual TCRs with disease status, and machine learning were combined to predict cytomegalovirus infection status. A later analysis re-examined previously published TCR beta repertoires from more than 600 donors and added high-resolution HLA genotyping to investigate patterns of TCR occurrence. Rather than drawing on any new phenotypic data, the later analysis identified candidate immune exposures from TCR beta sequences and the way those sequences occurred across donors. To decide whether each TCR beta V gene segment behaved as functional or pseudogenic, an earlier analysis of 587 of the donors relied on high-throughput TCR beta sequencing. Donor age, sex, ethnicity and CMV serostatus were collected together with the repertoire data. A later genetic analysis used genome-wide SNP genotypes for about 60% of the 666 donors, treating that subset as a discovery cohort. All discovery cohort repertoires had been generated on a single sequencing platform. HLA typing covered class I and class II loci at four-digit resolution. Typing coverage varied by locus: roughly 629-640 donors for A, B, C, DRB1 and DQB1; roughly 510 for DQA1; more than 600 for DPA1; approximately 450 for DPB1. Because of strong linkage in the cohort, roughly five DR-DQ haplotypes were treated as single units for association and clustering. Across approximately 400 genotyped donors of the cohort, an average of roughly 230,000 unique TCR beta nucleotide sequences per donor were sequenced, and 15% to 20% of those sequences were non-productive. Paper-wide results and their limitations: Immune exposure information for the cohort was limited to CMV serostatus. Some IMGT-functional V segments, including TRBV6-2 and TRBV6-3, could not be told apart with the 87-base-pair reads, so those segments were excluded. A few of the identified cytomegalovirus-associated TCR beta chains were confirmed in vitro to be specific for cytomegalovirus antigens. According to a later analysis, parvovirus B19, influenza, CMV and Epstein-Barr virus appeared linked to several top co-occurrence clusters. A group of highly shared sequence variants was considered likely to be a technical artifact of the sequencing pipeline. The classifier was reported to diagnose cytomegalovirus status with high specificity and sensitivity in both the original and validation cohorts. When HLA alleles, especially DR and DQ, strongly co-occurred, TCR associations were difficult to assign to individual alleles. In a later analysis, TCR association rates were found to vary across HLA loci, with the most associated TCRs seen for DRB1 alleles and the fewest for HLA-C alleles. In a later genetic analysis, a missense DCLRE1C variant was associated with V-gene and J-gene trimming of TCR beta chains, and the association was replicated in an independent cohort. In a later genetic analysis, fewer N-insertions in productive TCRs were reported among donors in an Asian-associated ancestry cluster than the roughly 670-donor mean. In a later analysis, HLA-associated TCR beta chains were found to be more clonally expanded and to have lower generation probabilities than equally common non-associated chains. While some public TCRs were present in many individuals, most TCR sequences turned up only very rarely across donors. Only TCR beta chains were sequenced in this cohort, and the absence of alpha or paired-chain data limited detectable features. A later analysis associated approximately 17,000 TCR beta sequences with specific HLA alleles at a false discovery rate of 0.05. Because some donors lacked HLA typing at each locus, the association tests relied only on the typed subset. It was suggested by the authors that the approach could potentially be generalized to other disease states and immunological phenotypes. The study gave a list of about 150 TCR beta chains associated with cytomegalovirus. Broadly in line with IMGT annotations, most TCR beta V segments showed up in productive rearrangements about 90% or about 30% of the time in an earlier analysis of some 590 of the donors. Most CMV-associated TCR beta chains appeared to be HLA-restricted in a later analysis, and the HLA associations seemed to be driven largely by CMV exposure. A further reported finding was that TCR beta sequences accurately predicted the HLA-A and HLA-B alleles for most subjects in the first cohort. Correlated functional status among segregating V segments might reflect linkage disequilibrium, but an unknown experimental factor could not be ruled out. Sequencing depth was assumed to be roughly uniform across donors in the presence/absence analyses, though that assumption may not hold. Because counts were too low, roughly 18 rarely observed V segments, including chromosome 9 orphons, were left out of the earlier analysis of approximately 580 of the donors.

V is clipped by 0 bases and J by 8 bases, and the sequence between their germline boundaries is 8 bases long. The germline V gene yields LGHNA for CDR1 and YSLEER for CDR2. The CDR3 contains 13 residues, cysteine and phenylalanine counted. Here the CDR3 DNA is all that survives: 39 bases in frame from base 1. This clone was counted a single time. Its antigen remains undetermined. Base qualities are not at hand, and no much larger clone is one base apart. The library was generated by the immunoSEQ multiplex PCR assay. The multiplex PCR relied on a mix of 60 forward primers for TCR Vbeta segments and 13 reverse primers for TCR Jbeta segments. The CDR3 region of rearranged TCR beta genes was amplified from genomic DNA with a multiplex PCR assay. The Illumina HiSeq System was used to sequence the amplified TCR beta libraries as 87-base-pair reads. As for how the authors treated the data: A later analysis counted about 82 million unique TCR beta chains across the 500 to 850 repertoires, and some 11 million of these chains were shared by at least two donors. Raw reads were error-corrected and collapsed into unique sequences by a nearest-neighbor algorithm in which closely related sequences were merged to remove PCR and sequencing errors. Alignment of CDR3 sequences to IMGT reference sequences was used to assign V, D and J gene segments. For a sequence to be retained, a match of at least six nucleotides was required to both a V gene segment and a J gene segment. Rearrangements were classified as productive when the CDR3 lacked stop codons and remained in frame with V and J, and all other rearrangements were classified as non-productive. CDR3 was defined by IMGT convention, running from the second conserved V-encoded cysteine to the conserved J-encoded phenylalanine. The earlier analysis of 500 to 650 of the donors excluded any sequence lacking an unambiguous match to a single V gene segment. In an earlier analysis of 450 to 700 of the donors, V segments were called functional above 56.7% productive rearrangements and were called segregating when the between-donor standard deviation exceeded 5%. To diagnose cytomegalovirus status from the catalog of TCR beta chain sequences, a statistical classification framework was built. A later analysis assigned V and J genes by comparing TCR nucleotide sequences with IMGT/GENE-DB human TR gene sequences. The TCRdist pipeline was used in a later analysis to assign CDR3 sequences and most-parsimonious VDJ recombination scenarios. In a later analysis, each TCR beta chain was defined by its CDR3 amino acid sequence together with its V-gene family, and reads lacking a unique V-gene family were excluded. In a later analysis, 450 to 600 highly shared, low-generation-probability nucleotide sequences were removed to address suspected cross-contamination and a sequencing artifact. For each public chain, a later analysis derived a clonal expansion index from normalized ranks of inferred template counts within each repertoire. A later analysis computed generation probabilities with a VDJ recombination model fitted to out-of-frame rearrangements, and checked the results against IGoR. A later analysis scored TCR-TCR, TCR-HLA and TCR-CMV co-occurrence with hypergeometric tests, applying a repertoire-size bias correction to TCR pairs. False discovery rates were estimated in a later analysis by permuting HLA or CMV assignments 20 times. In a later analysis, co-occurring TCRs were grouped using DBSCAN, and TCRdist sequence similarity was added for clustering within HLA-allele-positive subsets. Repertoires with fewer than 30,000 or more than 120,000 public chains, plus five repertoires with anomalous nucleotide sharing, were excluded from co-occurrence clustering. The table was pulled from immuneACCESS by TCRdb, which kept in-frame rearrangements only. Such tables lose some clones; where checked, under half of the loss comes from unresolved V genes, and the rest has no known cause. V and J calls and clone size are those listed in that table; D and trimming were worked out from the DNA. A total of roughly 220,000 clones appear in this sample, roughly 80% of them only once. 2.9% of the sample lies in the top ten.

The cohort consisted of 666 healthy bone marrow donors. At the time of sampling, all cohort members were nominally healthy, though unrecorded immune exposures were likely present. The donor tested CMV seronegative and was one of the 352 seronegative cohort members. A peripheral blood sample was collected from each donor, and TCR beta sequencing was performed on peripheral blood mononuclear cells. The Qiagen DNeasy Blood Extraction Kit was used to extract genomic DNA from the blood cell samples. Sample: PBMCs. The sequence joins TRBV4-3 to TRBJ2-1, with the identity of the D gene unclear. The sequence derives from a man aged 25 to 40 in good health and CMV-seronegative. The DNA reads TGCGCCAGCAGCCAAGATGGAGTCCATGAGCAGTTCTTC. Its translation reads: CASSQDGVHEQFF.